The entry that follows covers one T cell receptor beta chain sequence. The antigen remains unidentified. Only in-frame clones appear in the TCRdb table, and some are missing; sequencing was by immunoSEQ multiplex PCR. The table records approximately 67,000 clones, roughly nine tenths of them present only once. These data are taken from a study of T cell responses to AZD1222 COVID-19 vaccine. The CDR3 covers 14 residues. V shed 7 bases and J shed 0 bases, with 13 bases lying between them. The germline gives CDR1 SNHLY, CDR2 FYNNEI. Findings and limits, study-wide: Spike-specific TCR breadth rose after two AZD1222 doses, and depth rose as well. Among AZD1222 vaccinees, only six or seven were seropositive at baseline. Reportedly, nearly half the spike-specific TCRs target unmutated variant regions. Across the whole spike, CD4 TCRs peaked at regions 160-218 and 743-854.

The material sequenced was peripheral blood, taken 28 days after the second AZD1222 dose. This chain connects TRBV2 to TRBJ2-7, with D tentatively TRBD1 (5 bases). The sequence derives from an adult who received the AZD1222 COVID-19 vaccine. The CDR3 region has the DNA TGTGCCAGCAAAAGACAGTACAGCTCCTACGAGCAGTACTTC. Its protein is CASKRQYSSYEQYF.